Listed below are T cell receptor beta chains from one sample, sequenced in a study of blood T cell repertoires in COVID-19. TCRdb's copy holds only in-frame clones and misses some; the assay was immunoSEQ multiplex PCR. Of 300,000 or so clones detected, 90% appear once; the ten largest clones hold around 2.5%. Sequenced material: PBMCs or T cells enriched from blood (not recorded which). The origin of the receptors is a man between 60 and 70 years old who had recovered from COVID-19. CDR3s leave out the opening cysteine and the closing phenylalanine or tryptophan. The order of the fields is CDR3 protein, V gene, J gene.

cdr3_aa: ASTPIVGGPNNTEAF; v_call: TRBV10-1; j_call: TRBJ1-1
cdr3_aa: ASSASGGYYNEQF; v_call: TRBV2; j_call: TRBJ2-1
cdr3_aa: ASNGLGETQY; v_call: TRBV9; j_call: TRBJ2-5
cdr3_aa: ASSKTGTGYQPQH; v_call: TRBV6-5; j_call: TRBJ1-5
cdr3_aa: ASKTGGFVAF; v_call: TRBV27; j_call: TRBJ1-1
cdr3_aa: ATSDRQRGNQPQH; v_call: TRBV24-1; j_call: TRBJ1-5
cdr3_aa: ASSLTGSPHNEQF; v_call: TRBV11-2; j_call: TRBJ2-1
cdr3_aa: ASSPTSGGVLGTQY; v_call: TRBV5-4; j_call: TRBJ2-5
cdr3_aa: ASTPGTENSPLH; v_call: TRBV7-2; j_call: TRBJ1-6
cdr3_aa: ASSRDRTYGYT; v_call: TRBV12-3/TRBV12-4; j_call: TRBJ1-2
cdr3_aa: ASSPHDSYNSPLH; v_call: TRBV5-6; j_call: TRBJ1-6
cdr3_aa: ASTPSRGRRITGELF; v_call: TRBV19; j_call: TRBJ2-2
cdr3_aa: ASSTLFSGQETQY; v_call: TRBV6-5; j_call: TRBJ2-5
cdr3_aa: ASSQMNLLANEQF; v_call: TRBV23-1; j_call: TRBJ2-1
cdr3_aa: ASSQTGEVSPLH; v_call: TRBV3-1/TRBV3-2; j_call: TRBJ1-6
cdr3_aa: ASSLMGRQPQH; v_call: TRBV12-3/TRBV12-4; j_call: TRBJ1-5
cdr3_aa: AWSASGNYEQY; v_call: TRBV30; j_call: TRBJ2-7
cdr3_aa: ATSEDRSYT; v_call: TRBV24-1; j_call: TRBJ1-2
cdr3_aa: ASSEYRVNTEAF; v_call: TRBV6-1; j_call: TRBJ1-1
cdr3_aa: ASSSRLAGLGNEQF; v_call: TRBV2; j_call: TRBJ2-1
cdr3_aa: ASSLTHRANYGYT; v_call: TRBV3-1/TRBV3-2; j_call: TRBJ1-2
cdr3_aa: IARDTNTEAF; v_call: TRBV29-1; j_call: TRBJ1-1
cdr3_aa: ASSPTGAYEQY; v_call: TRBV7-9; j_call: TRBJ2-7
cdr3_aa: ASTQGAGVFLDEQY; v_call: TRBV7-6; j_call: TRBJ2-7
cdr3_aa: AASGTSFGYEQY; v_call: TRBV6-5; j_call: TRBJ2-7
cdr3_aa: ASRLIGGAGSPLH; v_call: TRBV30; j_call: TRBJ1-6
cdr3_aa: ASSAGTGPHEQY; v_call: TRBV6-6; j_call: TRBJ2-7
cdr3_aa: ASRTSAYSNQPQH; v_call: TRBV19; j_call: TRBJ1-5
cdr3_aa: ASSPAGGLNTEAF; v_call: TRBV7-9; j_call: TRBJ1-1
cdr3_aa: ASSWGTDNQPQH; v_call: TRBV19; j_call: TRBJ1-5
cdr3_aa: ASSLGGTSGSSETQY; v_call: TRBV5-1; j_call: TRBJ2-5
cdr3_aa: ASSDRLGQWPVYGYT; v_call: TRBV2; j_call: TRBJ1-2
cdr3_aa: ASSPRYSGNTIY; v_call: TRBV27; j_call: TRBJ1-3
cdr3_aa: ASSLVPQGGRPSGANVLT; v_call: TRBV5-1; j_call: TRBJ2-6
cdr3_aa: ASSLIGQGTGELF; v_call: TRBV7-2; j_call: TRBJ2-2
cdr3_aa: ASEQGREVPGYT; v_call: TRBV6-6; j_call: TRBJ1-2
cdr3_aa: AWSQDNMNTEAF; v_call: TRBV30; j_call: TRBJ1-1
cdr3_aa: ATSRGGSTDTQY; v_call: TRBV24-1; j_call: TRBJ2-3
cdr3_aa: ASSETAAGFETQY; v_call: TRBV6-1; j_call: TRBJ2-5
cdr3_aa: ATSRIGRGGNEQF; v_call: TRBV24-1; j_call: TRBJ2-1
cdr3_aa: ASSTWTGANSGNTIY; v_call: TRBV19; j_call: TRBJ1-3
cdr3_aa: ASSSGQINTEAF; v_call: TRBV7-2; j_call: TRBJ1-1
cdr3_aa: ASSQRLAGVLTGELF; v_call: TRBV4-3; j_call: TRBJ2-2
cdr3_aa: ASFPQPTGELF; v_call: TRBV5-8; j_call: TRBJ2-2
cdr3_aa: ASSPLRRGGSGELF; v_call: TRBV3-1/TRBV3-2; j_call: TRBJ2-2
cdr3_aa: ASSLEQGLNTEAF; v_call: TRBV4-1; j_call: TRBJ1-1
cdr3_aa: AWNWGWETQY; v_call: TRBV30; j_call: TRBJ2-5
cdr3_aa: ASRTSGTDTQY; v_call: TRBV19; j_call: TRBJ2-3
cdr3_aa: ASSLSATNEKLF; v_call: TRBV7-9; j_call: TRBJ1-4